The present T cell receptor (beta chain) was sequenced within a study of blood T cell repertoires in COVID-19. About the study: The origin of the acute and convalescent COVID-19 samples was the United States, Italy and Spain. The cDNA or gDNA used as material had been derived from T cells, B-cell-depleted T cells, or PBMCs.

Germline loops: CDR1 SGHKS, CDR2 YYEKEE (reference sequence). V lost 1 base to trimming and J lost 2 bases; unmatched junction nucleotides: 5. The length of the CDR3 is 15 residues. Produced via immunoSEQ multiplex PCR; TCRdb's table is partial and in-frame only. There are 60,000 to 75,000 clones in the sample; roughly 90% occur only once, and around 3.7% lies in the top ten. V is TRBV5-5 and J is TRBJ2-5, with 7 bases matching TRBD2. Material: peripheral blood. This TCR was recovered from a human donor in a cohort sampled during active COVID-19. CDR3 in DNA: TGTGCCAGCAGCTTGTTGGGGGGGAAACAAGAGACCCAGTACTTC. As protein: CASSLLGGKQETQYF. The full variable domain, with the rest looked up from reference TRBV5-5 and TRBJ2-5, is DAGVTQSPTHLIKTRGQQVTLRCSPISGHKSVSWYQQVLGQGPQFIFQYYEKEERGRGNFPDRFSARQFPNYSSELNVNALLLGDSALYLCASSLLGGKQETQYFGPGTRLLVL.